Listed below are T cell receptor beta chains from one sample, sequenced in a study of cytomegalovirus exposure and HLA in healthy donors. Measured with immunoSEQ multiplex PCR; TCRdb has only the in-frame clones, and not every one. The table records under 150,000 clones, around 9% of them present only once. Sequenced: PBMCs. The receptors derive from a woman between 35 and 50 years old in good health and CMV-seropositive. The CDR3 runs from the conserved cysteine through the conserved F or W. D genes are given only for firm matches. Clone size is shown for a subset of rows, as once, few, many or a class of expanded clone.

len	v_gene	j_gene	abundance	d_gene	CDR3nt	CDR3aa
15	TRBV6-5	TRBJ1-1	few	NA	TGTGCCAGCAGTTACGGTCAGGGTTTCGGCACTGAAGCTTTCTTT	CASSYGQGFGTEAFF
14	TRBV19	TRBJ2-3	NA	NA	TGTGCCAGTAGTATAGGGCAGGGCACAGATACGCAGTATTTT	CASSIGQGTDTQYF
15	TRBV6-5	TRBJ1-6	NA	NA	TGTGCCAGCGGAGGGGCGAGCTCCTATAATTCACCCCTCCACTTT	CASGGASSYNSPLHF
15	TRBV6-6	TRBJ2-5	few	NA	TGTGCCAGCAGTTATGACAACCCGCAGTGGGAGACCCAGTACTTC	CASSYDNPQWETQYF
14	TRBV29-1	TRBJ1-1	NA	TRBD1	TGCAGCGTTAGGGGGCAGAGGATGAACACTGAAGCTTTCTTT	CSVRGQRMNTEAFF
15	TRBV5-1	TRBJ1-1	NA	TRBD1	TGCGCCAGCAGCACCCCGACAGGGGGCATCGCTGAAGCTTTCTTT	CASSTPTGGIAEAFF
14	TRBV5-1	TRBJ1-5	few	TRBD1	TGCGCCAGCAGCCTGACAGGGGGAAATCAGCCCCAGCATTTT	CASSLTGGNQPQHF
14	TRBV6-5	TRBJ1-1	NA	NA	TGTGCCAGCAGTTACGGCAGGGCTTTCCCTGAAGCTTTCTTT	CASSYGRAFPEAFF
15	TRBV19	TRBJ2-5	few	NA	TGTGCCAGTAGTATAAGATCGGGGTTCCAAGAGACCCAGTACTTC	CASSIRSGFQETQYF
13	TRBV6-5	TRBJ2-7	few	TRBD1	TGTGCCAGCAGTTCTACCGTACAGGGGCTCCTGTACTTC	CASSSTVQGLLYF